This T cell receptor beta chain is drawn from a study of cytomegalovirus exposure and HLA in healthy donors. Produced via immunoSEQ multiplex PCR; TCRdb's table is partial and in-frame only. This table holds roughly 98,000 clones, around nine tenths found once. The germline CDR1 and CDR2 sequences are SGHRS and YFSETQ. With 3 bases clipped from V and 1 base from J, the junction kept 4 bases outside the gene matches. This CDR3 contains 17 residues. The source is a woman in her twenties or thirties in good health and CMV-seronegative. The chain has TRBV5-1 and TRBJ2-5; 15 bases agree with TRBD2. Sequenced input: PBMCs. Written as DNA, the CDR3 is TGCGCCAGCAGCTCCGGGACTAGCGGGGGGATCCAAGAGACCCAGTACTTC. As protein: CASSSGTSGGIQETQYF.